This T cell receptor (beta chain) was recorded in a study of identifying expanded T cells in peripheral blood (dated by TCRdb to about 2019). Looking at the study overall: Technical replicates were generated by sequencing separate aliquots of the same genomic DNA pool, and four replicates were compared pairwise.

A note on this clone: The antigen it binds to is not known. Base-call qualities are not available, and no considerably larger clone is one nucleotide away.

The immunoSEQ Assay, which uses bias-controlled multiplex PCR amplification of genomic DNA, was used to profile TCRbeta CDR3 regions. The study's own analysis went as follows. To quantify the absolute abundance of each unique TCRbeta CDR3 region, the sequences were collapsed and filtered. Differential abundance was assessed using a binomial (Fisher-equivalent) model and a beta-binomial model in which time-dependent variance fitted from healthy donors was added. Clones with fewer than 5 combined templates were removed, and differential abundance was called for clones with a Benjamini-Hochberg FDR below 0.01. In the beta-binomial model, variance was expressed as a function of the total template count across the two samples, in the form v = (b*log(k)+a)^2. In its TCRdb copy, this immuneACCESS table keeps in-frame sequences only and misses some clones. Where compared with another copy, unresolved V genes explain less than half of these, and the others have no known cause. V and J calls plus clone size are reproduced from that table; the DNA served to infer D and trimming. Present in this sample are around 85,000 clones, more than 75% of which were seen just once. Together, the top ten hold around a fifth of the sample.

What the research found in general, with its limitations: About 1.1 differentially abundant clones were flagged by the binomial model between technical replicates, whereas about 16 and 20 were flagged over around two weeks and four weeks, respectively. In all healthy donors, the variance in clone template counts between samples taken 2 to 3 weeks apart rose significantly as total template count increased. The authors expected biological variance in healthy repertoires might increase further over much longer intervals such as months to years. Across all healthy-donor time intervals, the beta-binomial model significantly cut both the number of clones called differentially abundant and the false-positive rate.

During the collection period, no immune events, such as infections, were documented for the healthy donors. Blood repertoires from healthy donors were used as a training cohort for calibrating time-dependent variance in a beta-binomial model of differential abundance of T-cell clones. The training cohort comprised approximately 10 healthy donors, 3 female and 7 male. Donor ages ranged from about 25 to 64 years, with an average of around 45 years. Whole blood from each healthy donor was obtained from a commercial supplier and was collected at three time points approximately 13 days apart. Genomic DNA was extracted from unsorted whole blood for immunosequencing. Source material: blood. The source is a person between 18 and 70 years old in good health.

The CDR3 reads as follows: CSARGTYGYTF. The DNA sequence is as follows: TGCAGTGCCAGGGGGACGTATGGCTACACCTTC. The chain is encoded by TRBV20-1 joined to TRBJ1-2; TRBD1 fits 7 bases in the junction. V and J are trimmed by 6 bases and 5 bases, and the gene matches miss 3 bases of the junction. CDR1 and CDR2 were assigned from the germline V gene (reference sequence) as DFQATT and SNEGSKA. The CDR3 sequence holds 11 residues, the cysteine and phenylalanine included. Only the CDR3 DNA is retained, 33 bases long and in frame from the first base.